Following are 15 T cell receptor beta chains from one sample sequenced in a study of shared T cell receptors in the human thymus. Assay: immunoSEQ multiplex PCR; the TCRdb copy retains only in-frame clones and omits some. The table includes over 650,000 clones, around 87% detected once. The same specimen was also included in a second study, on human thymus T cells.

Material for sequencing was thymocytes. The receptors originated from a boy younger than two with a congenital heart defect.

This clone was counted between two and nine times. This sequence joins TRBV19 and TRBJ1-3; D ambiguous. V was clipped by 7 bases and J by 0 bases, with 10 bases between them. From germline, CDR1 is LNHDA and CDR2 SQIVND (reference sequence). This CDR3 comprises 14 residues. The CDR3 sequence: CASMREPSGNTIYF. For the CDR3, the DNA is TGTGCCAGTATGCGGGAGCCCTCTGGAAACACCATATATTTT.

This clone was recorded a few times. The V call is TRBV28, the J call TRBJ2-7, with a weak D call TRBD2 (5 bases). Per the germline V gene, CDR1 is MDHEN and CDR2 is SYDVKM. The ends were cut back, 5 bases at V and 5 bases at J, with 10 bases in the middle. The CDR3 has 12 amino acids. The CDR3 reads CASSPLGDEQYF. The DNA of the CDR3 is TGTGCCAGCAGTCCCCTCGGGGACGAGCAGTACTTC.

The V and J genes are TRBV6-6 and TRBJ2-7; tentatively, D is TRBD2 (7 bases). The CDR3 extends over 15 amino acids. With 2 bases removed from V and 6 bases from J, the gap between germline ends came to 17 bases. CDR1 and CDR2 from the germline V gene are MNHNY and SVGAGI (reference sequence). CDR3 residues: CASSYGGGLSREQYF. In DNA, the CDR3 is TGTGCCAGCAGTTACGGCGGGGGCCTATCCCGCGAGCAGTACTTC.

The rearrangement links TRBV7-2 to TRBJ1-2; 8 positions agree with TRBD1. V shed 5 bases and J 5 bases; nucleotides not matched to a gene: 10. Germline-derived CDR1 and CDR2 are SGHTA and FQGNSA. The CDR3 has 15 residues. For the CDR3, the DNA is TGTGCCAGCAGCCTACGGGACAGGAGATTTTATGGCTACACCTTC. Its protein product is CASSLRDRRFYGYTF.

This clone was detected only a few times. The genes are TRBV4-3 and TRBJ1-2; D remains unclear. The CDR3 runs to 16 residues. Trimming left V 1 base short and J 2 bases short, with 14 bases between. The germline V gene encodes CDR1 LGHNA and CDR2 YSLEER. CDR3 sequence (DNA): TGCGCCAGCAGCCAAGGCCGGGAAGGACTCAACTATGGCTACACCTTC. Translated, it gives CASSQGREGLNYGYTF.

The chain carries TRBV25-1 and TRBJ2-1, with 10 bases fitting TRBD2. CDR3 length equals 15 residues. Trimming cost V 7 bases and J 8 bases; bases outside gene matches: 11. Germline V gene lookup returns CDR1 MGHDK and CDR2 SYGVNS. CDR3 nucleotides: TGTGCCAGCATCCTAAGACTAGCGGGTCACTATGAGCAGTTCTTC. Amino acid sequence: CASILRLAGHYEQFF.

The chain uses TRBV27 and TRBJ1-6; unclear D gene. The CDR3 length is 14 residues. The germline V gene has CDR1 MNHEY and CDR2 SMNVEV (reference sequence). Trimming removed 6 bases at V and 6 bases at J, with 12 bases between. The CDR3 region has the DNA TGTGCCAGCAGCAATCCGGGTGGTAATTCACCCCTCCACTTT. This codes for CASSNPGGNSPLHF.

This rearrangement joins TRBV7-8 to TRBJ1-5; possibly TRBD1 for D (6 bases). V was pared by 5 bases and J by 2 bases, with 13 bases between. CDR1 SGHVS and CDR2 FQNEAQ come from the germline V gene. This CDR3 spans 15 amino acids. The CDR3 spells CASSVGTCGNQPQHF. CDR3 in DNA: TGTGCCAGCAGCGTAGGGACATGTGGCAATCAGCCCCAGCATTTT.

The gene calls are TRBV5-4 and TRBJ2-5; D possibly corresponds to TRBD2 (6 bases). Between the trimmed V and J ends, which lost 2 bases and 4 bases, there was a span of 15 bases. Germline V gene data show CDR1 as SGHNT and CDR2 as YYREEE (reference sequence). There are 15 residues in the CDR3. This chain's CDR3 is CASSFGGLLPETQYF. CDR3 in DNA: TGTGCCAGCAGCTTTGGGGGGTTATTACCAGAGACCCAGTACTTC.

The V gene is TRBV5-1, the J gene TRBJ2-7; 12 nucleotides agree with TRBD2. There are 15 residues in the CDR3. The J segment lost 2 bases and the V segment lost 4 bases, leaving 4 bases of the junction unmatched. CDR1 is SGHRS, CDR2 YFSETQ, per germline. In DNA, the CDR3 is TGCGCCAGCAGCCTCAGGACTAGCGGGACCTACGAGCAGTACTTC. The encoded protein is CASSLRTSGTYEQYF.

The V call is TRBV10-3, the J call TRBJ2-2; TRBD2 aligns across 13 bases. There are 17 residues in the CDR3. J was trimmed by 5 bases and V by 5 bases; bases with no gene match: 8. The germline gives CDR1 ENHRY, CDR2 SYGVKD. CDR3 sequence reads: CAISSGTSGIGTGELFF. The CDR3, as DNA: TGTGCCATCAGTTCTGGGACTAGCGGGATCGGAACCGGGGAGCTGTTTTTT.

The gene calls are TRBV6-5 and TRBJ1-2, with TRBD1 matching over 7 bases. The CDR3 is made up of 12 amino acids. V shed 6 bases and J 4 bases; nucleotides not matched to a gene: 2. Germline CDR1 and CDR2: MNHEY and SVGAGI. The CDR3 DNA sequence: TGTGCCAGCAGGACAGGGCCCTATGGCTACACCTTC. This sequence encodes CASRTGPYGYTF.

The sample holds a few counts of this clone. The chain has TRBV27 and TRBJ2-7, with 9 bases identical to TRBD2. Trimming took 6 bases from V and 2 from J; bases not matched to a gene: 5. Germline CDR1 reads MNHEY; CDR2 reads SMNVEV (reference sequence). CDR3 length equals 14 residues. CDR3: CASRHRTSAYEQYF. Here the CDR3 DNA reads TGTGCCAGCAGACACCGGACTAGCGCCTACGAGCAGTACTTC.

The rearrangement uses TRBV4-1 and TRBJ1-6; TRBD1 agrees at 9 bases. Germline lookup yields CDR1 MGHRA and CDR2 YSYEKL. Trimming cost V 0 bases and J 10 bases; bases outside gene matches: 19. This CDR3 has 20 amino acids. CDR3 in amino acids: CASSQDGTGSTPCLGSPLHF. The CDR3, as DNA: TGCGCCAGCAGCCAAGATGGGACAGGGTCGACCCCCTGTCTTGGGTCACCCCTCCACTTT.

This chain connects TRBV2 to TRBJ1-1; TRBD1 agrees at 10 bases. The CDR3 runs 16 residues. Germline trimming cut 2 bases from V and 7 bases from J; bases unmatched to any gene: 10. Germline V gene sequence: CDR1 SNHLY, CDR2 FYNNEI. DNA for the CDR3: TGTGCCAGCAGTGAACGGGACAGGGGTGCGGTCGGTGAAGCTTTCTTT. It encodes CASSERDRGAVGEAFF.